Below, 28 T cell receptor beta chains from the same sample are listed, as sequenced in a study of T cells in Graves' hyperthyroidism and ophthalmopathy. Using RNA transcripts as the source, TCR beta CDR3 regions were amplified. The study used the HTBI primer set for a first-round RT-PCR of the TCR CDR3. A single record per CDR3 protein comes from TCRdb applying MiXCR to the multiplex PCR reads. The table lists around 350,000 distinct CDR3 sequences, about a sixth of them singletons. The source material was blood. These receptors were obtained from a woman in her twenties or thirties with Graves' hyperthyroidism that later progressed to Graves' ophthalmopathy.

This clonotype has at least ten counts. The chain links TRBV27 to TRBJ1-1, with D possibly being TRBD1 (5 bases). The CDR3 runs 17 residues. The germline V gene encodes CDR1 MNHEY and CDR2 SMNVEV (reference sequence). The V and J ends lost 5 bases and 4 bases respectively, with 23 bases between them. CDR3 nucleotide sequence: TGTGCCAGCAGTCCACTCTACACCCGGGGGGGGGTCACTGAAGCTTTCTTT. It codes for CASSPLYTRGGVTEAFF.

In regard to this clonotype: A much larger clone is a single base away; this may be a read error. The CDR3, as DNA: TGCATCGTTGAACAAGAGACCCAGTACTTC. Its translation is CIVEQETQYF. The chain recombines TRBV29-1 with TRBJ2-5; no reliable D call. CDR3 length: 10 residues. Germline V lookup: CDR1 SQVTM, CDR2 ANQGSEA. Using reference TRBV29-1 and TRBJ2-5 for the parts outside the CDR3, the full variable domain is SAVISQKPSRDICQRGTSLTIQCQVDSQVTMMFWYRQQPGQSLTLIATANQGSEATYESGFVIDKFPISRPNLTFSTLTVSNMSPEDSSIYLCIVEQETQYFGPGTRLLVL.

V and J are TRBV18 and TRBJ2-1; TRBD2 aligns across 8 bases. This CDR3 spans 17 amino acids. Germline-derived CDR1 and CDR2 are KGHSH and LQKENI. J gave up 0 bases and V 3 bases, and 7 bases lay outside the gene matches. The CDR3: CASSPTTSGSSYNEQFF. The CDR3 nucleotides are TGTGCCAGCTCACCTACCACTAGCGGAAGCTCCTACAATGAGCAGTTCTTC.

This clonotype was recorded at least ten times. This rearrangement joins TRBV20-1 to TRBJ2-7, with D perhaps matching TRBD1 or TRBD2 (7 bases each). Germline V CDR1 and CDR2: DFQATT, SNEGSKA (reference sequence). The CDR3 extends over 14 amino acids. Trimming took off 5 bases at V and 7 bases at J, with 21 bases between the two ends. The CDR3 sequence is CSAVRQGGAGEQYF. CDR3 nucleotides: TGCAGTGCTGTACGACAGGGAGGGGCTGGGGAGCAGTACTTC.

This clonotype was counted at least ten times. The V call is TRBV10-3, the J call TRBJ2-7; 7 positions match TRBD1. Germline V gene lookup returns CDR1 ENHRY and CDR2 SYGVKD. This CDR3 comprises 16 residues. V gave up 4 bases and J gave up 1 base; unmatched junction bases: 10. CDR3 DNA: TGTGCCATCAGTGGTAGACAGGGCTTATCATCCTACGAGCAGTACTTC. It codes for CAISGRQGLSSYEQYF.

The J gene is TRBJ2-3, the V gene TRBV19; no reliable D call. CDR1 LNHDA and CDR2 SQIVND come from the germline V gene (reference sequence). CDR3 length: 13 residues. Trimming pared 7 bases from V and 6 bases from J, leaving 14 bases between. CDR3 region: CASTTGRRDTQYF. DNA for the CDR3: TGTGCCAGTACCACCGGGCGTCGGGATACGCAGTATTTT.

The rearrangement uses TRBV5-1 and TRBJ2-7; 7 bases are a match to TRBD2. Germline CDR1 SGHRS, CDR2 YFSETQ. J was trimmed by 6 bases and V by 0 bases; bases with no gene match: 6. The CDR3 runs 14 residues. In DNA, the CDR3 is TGCGCCAGCAGCTTGGGGGAGGGGTCTCGCGAGCAGTACTTC. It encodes CASSLGEGSREQYF. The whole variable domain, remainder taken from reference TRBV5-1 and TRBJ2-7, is KAGVTQTPRYLIKTRGQQVTLSCSPISGHRSVSWYQQTPGQGLQFLFEYFSETQRNKGNFPGRFSGRQFSNSRSEMNVSTLELGDSALYLCASSLGEGSREQYFGPGTRLTVT.

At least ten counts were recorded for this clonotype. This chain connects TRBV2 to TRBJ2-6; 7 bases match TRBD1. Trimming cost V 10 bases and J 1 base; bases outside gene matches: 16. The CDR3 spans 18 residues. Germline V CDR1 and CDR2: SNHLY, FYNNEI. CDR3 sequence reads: CAKAHRGRLESGANVLTF. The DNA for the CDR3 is TGTGCCAAGGCTCACAGGGGTCGTCTAGAATCTGGGGCCAACGTCCTGACTTTC.

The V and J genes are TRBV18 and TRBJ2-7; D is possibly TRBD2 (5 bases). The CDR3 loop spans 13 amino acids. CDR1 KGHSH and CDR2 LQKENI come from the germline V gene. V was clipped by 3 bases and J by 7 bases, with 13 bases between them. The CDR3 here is CASSPAGIREQYF. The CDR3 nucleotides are TGTGCCAGCTCACCGGCCGGGATAAGGGAGCAGTACTTC.

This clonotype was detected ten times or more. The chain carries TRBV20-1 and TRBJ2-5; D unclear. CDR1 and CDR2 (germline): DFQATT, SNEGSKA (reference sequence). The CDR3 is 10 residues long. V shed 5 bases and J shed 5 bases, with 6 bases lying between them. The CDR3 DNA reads TGCAGTGCTCGCAGGGAGACCCAGTACTTC. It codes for CSARRETQYF.

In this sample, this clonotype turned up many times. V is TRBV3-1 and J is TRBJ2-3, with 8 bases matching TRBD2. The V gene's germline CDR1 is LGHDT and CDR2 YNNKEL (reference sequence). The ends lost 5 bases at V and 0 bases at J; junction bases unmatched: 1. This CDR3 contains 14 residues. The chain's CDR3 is CASSGLASTDTQYF. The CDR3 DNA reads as TGTGCCAGCAGCGGACTAGCAAGCACAGATACGCAGTATTTT.

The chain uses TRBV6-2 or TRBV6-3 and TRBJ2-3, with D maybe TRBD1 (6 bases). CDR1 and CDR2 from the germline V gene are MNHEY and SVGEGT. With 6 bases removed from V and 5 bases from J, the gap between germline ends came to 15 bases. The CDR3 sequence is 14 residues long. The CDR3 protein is CASRDRTAIDTQYF. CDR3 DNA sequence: TGTGCCAGCAGGGACCGGACAGCCATAGATACGCAGTATTTT.

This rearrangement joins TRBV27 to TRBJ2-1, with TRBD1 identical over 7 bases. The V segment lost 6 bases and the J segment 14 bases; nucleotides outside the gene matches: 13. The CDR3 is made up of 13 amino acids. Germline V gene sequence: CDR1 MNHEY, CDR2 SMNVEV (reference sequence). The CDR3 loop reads CASSSDREGVKFF. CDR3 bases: TGTGCCAGCAGCAGTGACAGGGAAGGGGTTAAGTTCTTC.

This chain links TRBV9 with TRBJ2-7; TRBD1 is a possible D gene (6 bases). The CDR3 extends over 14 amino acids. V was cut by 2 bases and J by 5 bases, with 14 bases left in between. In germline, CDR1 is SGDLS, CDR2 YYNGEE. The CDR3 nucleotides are TGTGCCAGCAGCGTCCCGGGACAATCCGACGAGCAGTACTTC. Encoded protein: CASSVPGQSDEQYF.

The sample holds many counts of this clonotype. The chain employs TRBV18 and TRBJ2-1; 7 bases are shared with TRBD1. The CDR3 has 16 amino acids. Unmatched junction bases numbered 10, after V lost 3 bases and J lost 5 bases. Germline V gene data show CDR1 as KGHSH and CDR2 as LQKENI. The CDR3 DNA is TGTGCCAGCTCACCGACGACAGGGAATAAGGACAATGAGCAGTTCTTC. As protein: CASSPTTGNKDNEQFF.

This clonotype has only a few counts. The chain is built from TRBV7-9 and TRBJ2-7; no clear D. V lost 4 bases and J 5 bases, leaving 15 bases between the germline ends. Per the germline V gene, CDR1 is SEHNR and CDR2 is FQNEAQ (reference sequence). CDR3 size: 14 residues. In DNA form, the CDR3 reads TGTGCCAGCAGCTCCGTGACATTTATCCACGAGCAGTACTTC. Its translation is CASSSVTFIHEQYF.

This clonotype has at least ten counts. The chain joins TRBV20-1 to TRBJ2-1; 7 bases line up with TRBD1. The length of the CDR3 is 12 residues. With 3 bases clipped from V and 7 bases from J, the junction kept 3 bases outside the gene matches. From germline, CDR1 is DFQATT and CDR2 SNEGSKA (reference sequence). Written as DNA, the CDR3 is TGCAGTGCTAGCCTGACAGGGAATGAGCAGTTCTTC. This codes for CSASLTGNEQFF.

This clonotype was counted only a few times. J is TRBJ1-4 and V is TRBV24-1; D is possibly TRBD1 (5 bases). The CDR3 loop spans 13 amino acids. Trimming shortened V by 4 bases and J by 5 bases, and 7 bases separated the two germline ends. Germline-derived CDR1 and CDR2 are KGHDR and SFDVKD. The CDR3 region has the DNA TGTGCCACCAGTGAGGGGCCAAATGAAAAACTGTTTTTT. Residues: CATSEGPNEKLFF.

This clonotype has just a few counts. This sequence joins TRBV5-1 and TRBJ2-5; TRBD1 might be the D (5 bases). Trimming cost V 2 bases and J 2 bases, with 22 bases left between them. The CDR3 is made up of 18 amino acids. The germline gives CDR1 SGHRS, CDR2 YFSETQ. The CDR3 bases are TGCGCCAGCAGCTTATACTGGACAACGATGGGCACACAAGAGACCCAGTACTTC. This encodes CASSLYWTTMGTQETQYF.

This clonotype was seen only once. The CDR3 loop is CASSSGGGFNTEAFF. For the CDR3, the DNA is TGTGCCAGCAGTTCGGGGGGGGGATTCAACACTGAAGCTTTCTTT. The chain couples TRBV27 to TRBJ1-1, with a tentative D call TRBD1 (5 bases). Looked up from germline, CDR1 is MNHEY and CDR2 is SMNVEV (reference sequence). The CDR3 has 15 residues. Trimming took off 4 bases at V and 2 bases at J, with 14 bases between the two ends.

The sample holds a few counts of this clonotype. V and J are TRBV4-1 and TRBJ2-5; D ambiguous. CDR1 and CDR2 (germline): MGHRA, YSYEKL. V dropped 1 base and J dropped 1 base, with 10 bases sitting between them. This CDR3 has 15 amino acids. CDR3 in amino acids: CASSQGSRRQETQYF. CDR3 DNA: TGCGCCAGCAGCCAAGGTTCCAGGCGCCAAGAGACCCAGTACTTC.

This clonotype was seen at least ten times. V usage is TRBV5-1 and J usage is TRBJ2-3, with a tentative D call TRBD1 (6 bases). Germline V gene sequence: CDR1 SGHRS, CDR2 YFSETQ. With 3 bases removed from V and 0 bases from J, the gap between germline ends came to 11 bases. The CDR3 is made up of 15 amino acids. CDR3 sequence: CASSSRTDSTDTQYF. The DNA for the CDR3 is TGCGCCAGCAGCTCCAGGACAGATAGCACAGATACGCAGTATTTT.

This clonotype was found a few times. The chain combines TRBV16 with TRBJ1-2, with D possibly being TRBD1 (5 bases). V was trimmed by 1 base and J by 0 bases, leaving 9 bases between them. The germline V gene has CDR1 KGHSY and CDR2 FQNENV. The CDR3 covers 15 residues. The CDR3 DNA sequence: TGTGCCAGCAGCCAATGGGGGGAGTCTAACTATGGCTACACCTTC. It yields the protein CASSQWGESNYGYTF.

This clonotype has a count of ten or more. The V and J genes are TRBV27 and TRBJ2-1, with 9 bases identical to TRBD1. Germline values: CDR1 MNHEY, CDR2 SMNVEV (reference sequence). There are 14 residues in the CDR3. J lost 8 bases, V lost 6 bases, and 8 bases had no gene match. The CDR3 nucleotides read TGTGCCAGCAGAGCGGGACAGGGCTCTTATGAGCAGTTCTTC. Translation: CASRAGQGSYEQFF.

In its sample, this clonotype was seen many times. CDR3 bases: TGCGCCAGCAGCTGGGCCGATTTACTAGCGGGAGTAGGTACCTCTTACAATGAGCAGTTCTTC. This translates into CASSWADLLAGVGTSYNEQFF. The J gene is TRBJ2-1, the V gene TRBV5-1; 11 bases align to TRBD2. Germline V gene lookup returns CDR1 SGHRS and CDR2 YFSETQ. V lost 3 bases and J lost 4; bases outside the gene matches: 21. This CDR3 region has 21 residues.

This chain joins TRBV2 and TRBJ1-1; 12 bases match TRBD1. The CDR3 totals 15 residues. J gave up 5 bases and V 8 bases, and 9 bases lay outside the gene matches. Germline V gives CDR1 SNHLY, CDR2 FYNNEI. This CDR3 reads CASLRDRGRYTEAFF. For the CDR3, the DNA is TGTGCCAGCCTCCGGGACAGGGGGCGATATACTGAAGCTTTCTTT.

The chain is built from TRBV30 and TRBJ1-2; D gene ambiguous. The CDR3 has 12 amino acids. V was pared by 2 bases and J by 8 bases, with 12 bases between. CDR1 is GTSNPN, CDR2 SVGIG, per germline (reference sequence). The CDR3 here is CAWSPSRSGYTF. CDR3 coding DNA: TGTGCCTGGAGTCCATCAAGGTCCGGCTACACCTTC.

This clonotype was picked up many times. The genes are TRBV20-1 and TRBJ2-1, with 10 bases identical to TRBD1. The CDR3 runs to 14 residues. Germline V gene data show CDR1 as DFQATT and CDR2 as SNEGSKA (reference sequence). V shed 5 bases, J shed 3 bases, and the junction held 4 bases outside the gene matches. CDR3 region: CSACGQGGYNEQFF. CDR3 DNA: TGCAGTGCTTGTGGACAGGGGGGCTACAATGAGCAGTTCTTC.